These T cell receptor beta chains were read from a single sample in a study of a mutant IDH1 vaccine in newly diagnosed glioma. No antigen is known for these receptors. TCRdb keeps only in-frame clones here, not all; method: immunoSEQ multiplex PCR. The sample holds 65,000 to 85,000 clones; about 88% are singletons and the top ten take 2% to 2.5%. This specimen was PBMCs, taken from a glioma patient whose treatment included an IDH1 peptide vaccine. The source is a man aged 30 to 39 with glioma. Each CDR3 is given with its conserved first and last residue. The D gene is left open where the match is weak. Not every row has a clone size; where given, it reads once, few, many or a size class.

j_call | v_call | cdr3_length | d_call | clone_size | cdr3_nt | cdr3_aa
TRBJ1-2 | TRBV5-6 | 11 | NA | once | TGTGCCAGCAGCTTGGGCGGGGCTTACACCTTC | CASSLGGAYTF
TRBJ2-7 | TRBV5-4 | 14 | NA | NA | TGTGCCACCCGCGAGCGGGCCAGGGACTACGAGCAGTACTTC | CATRERARDYEQYF
TRBJ1-2 | TRBV27 | 14 | TRBD1 | few | TGTGCCAGCACCCGGACAGGGGCGGGCTATGGCTACACCTTC | CASTRTGAGYGYTF
TRBJ1-2 | TRBV28 | 14 | NA | NA | TGTGCCAGCAGCCTCCGGGACTTACTCTATGGCTACACCTTC | CASSLRDLLYGYTF
TRBJ2-1 | TRBV27 | 15 | TRBD2 | NA | TGTGCCAGCAGTCTGACTAGCGGGGTCTACAATGAGCAGTTCTTC | CASSLTSGVYNEQFF
TRBJ1-5 | TRBV2 | 15 | NA | once | TGTGCCAGCAGTAAAGAACACAGTAGCAATCAGCCCCAGCATTTT | CASSKEHSSNQPQHF
TRBJ1-1 | TRBV7-3 | 13 | NA | NA | TGTGCCAGCAGCCCACATGGGGAGGGTGAAGCTTTCTTT | CASSPHGEGEAFF
TRBJ1-1 | TRBV7-9 | 16 | NA | NA | TGTGCCAGCAGCTCGAATCTGGGGGCAGTGAACACTGAAGCTTTCTTT | CASSSNLGAVNTEAFF
TRBJ1-5 | TRBV2 | 15 | NA | NA | TGTGCCAGCAGTGAAGCGCTACCAGGGAATCAGCCCCAGCATTTT | CASSEALPGNQPQHF
TRBJ1-5 | TRBV4-2 | 16 | TRBD1 | NA | TGTGCCAGCAGCCAAGATGTCGAGGGACAGGGACAGCCCCAGCATTTT | CASSQDVEGQGQPQHF
TRBJ2-3 | TRBV9 | 13 | TRBD2 | NA | TGTGCCGGTAGCGGGACTAGCACAGATACGCAGTATTTT | CAGSGTSTDTQYF
TRBJ2-7 | TRBV5-1 | 16 | NA | once | TGCGCCAGCAGCCGCCGAGACACCCACACTTTTGACGAGCAGTACTTC | CASSRRDTHTFDEQYF
TRBJ2-1 | TRBV6-1 | 15 | NA | NA | TGTGCCAGCACCTTCACTACTACAGTTTACAATGAGCAGTTCTTC | CASTFTTTVYNEQFF
TRBJ2-1 | TRBV18 | 17 | TRBD2 | NA | TGTGCCAGCTCACCACGGGGACTAGCGGGAGGGCTCAATGAGCAGTTCTTC | CASSPRGLAGGLNEQFF
TRBJ2-5 | TRBV10-3 | 15 | NA | NA | TGTGCCATCTCGGGAGATGTGGGTTTAAGGGAGACCCAGTACTTC | CAISGDVGLRETQYF
TRBJ1-1 | TRBV29-1 | 13 | NA | NA | TGCAGCGGGTGGACGGAGATGAACACTGAAGCTTTCTTT | CSGWTEMNTEAFF
TRBJ1-5 | TRBV12-2 | 17 | NA | NA | TGTGCAAGTCGCTTAATAGGAAGGACGTGGGTCAATCAGCCCCAGCATTTT | CASRLIGRTWVNQPQHF
TRBJ2-7 | TRBV10-1 | 15 | NA | NA | TGCGCCAGCAGTGATTCTCTCGAGCGGTCGGGGGAGCAGTACTTC | CASSDSLERSGEQYF
TRBJ1-1 | TRBV14 | 14 | NA | NA | TGTGCCAGCAGCAAAGGACAGATGAACACTGAAGCTTTCTTT | CASSKGQMNTEAFF
TRBJ2-3 | TRBV6-1 | 15 | TRBD2 | NA | TGTGCCAGCAGTGAAGCGGCTAGCGGTGCGAATACGCAGTATTTT | CASSEAASGANTQYF
TRBJ1-6 | TRBV7-8 | 15 | TRBD1 | NA | TGTGCCAGCAGCCTAAGGGACAGGGATAACTCACCCCTCCACTTT | CASSLRDRDNSPLHF
TRBJ2-7 | TRBV29-1 | 12 | NA | NA | TGCAGCGTACTTCCACCGAGCGGCGAGCAGTACTTC | CSVLPPSGEQYF
TRBJ2-7 | TRBV4-2 | 16 | NA | NA | TGTGCCAGCAGCCAAGAACCAGCACGAGCCTTCTACGAGCAGTACTTC | CASSQEPARAFYEQYF
TRBJ2-5 | TRBV2 | 14 | NA | NA | TGTGCCAGCAAGGCGTTTCGCGACCGGGAGACCCAGTACTTC | CASKAFRDRETQYF
TRBJ2-2 | TRBV30 | 15 | TRBD2 | NA | TGTGCCTGGGGTAACGGGAGGGCTGTCACCGGGGAGCTGTTTTTT | CAWGNGRAVTGELFF
TRBJ2-7 | TRBV7-9 | 14 | NA | once | TGTGCCAGCAGTTCAGAACCTGAAATTCGGGAGCAGTACTTC | CASSSEPEIREQYF
TRBJ1-2 | TRBV2 | 14 | TRBD1 | NA | TGTGCCAGCAGGGAGGGACAGGGGGTTGGTGGCTACACCTTC | CASREGQGVGGYTF
TRBJ1-5 | TRBV2 | 15 | NA | few | TGTGCCAGCAGTGGTGAAAGAGTAGGGAATCAGCCCCAGCATTTT | CASSGERVGNQPQHF
TRBJ2-7 | TRBV7-2 | 17 | TRBD2 | NA | TGTGCCAGCAGCTTCAGGCCCTCAGCGGGAGGGTCCTACGAGCAGTACTTC | CASSFRPSAGGSYEQYF
TRBJ2-1 | TRBV4-3 | 16 | NA | NA | TGCGCCAGCAGCCAAGAATCACCATCGCCGGGGGATGAGCAGTTCTTC | CASSQESPSPGDEQFF
TRBJ1-1 | TRBV11-2 | 13 | NA | NA | TGTGCCAGCAGCCAGACACCAAACACTGAAGCTTTCTTT | CASSQTPNTEAFF
TRBJ1-1 | TRBV15 | 15 | NA | NA | TGTGCCACCAGCAGAGCGGGCAGGGGTAACACTGAAGCTTTCTTT | CATSRAGRGNTEAFF
TRBJ2-7 | TRBV18 | 12 | NA | NA | TGTGCCAGCTCACCAGAAGGATACGAGCAGTACTTC | CASSPEGYEQYF
TRBJ2-7 | TRBV27 | 13 | TRBD2 | NA | TGTGCCAGCAGTTTGCGGGGACTATACGAGCAGTACTTC | CASSLRGLYEQYF
TRBJ2-7 | TRBV5-1 | 15 | TRBD1 | NA | TGCGCCAGCAGCACAAACAGGGGGGTAGGAAGAGAGCAGTACTTC | CASSTNRGVGREQYF
TRBJ2-7 | TRBV7-7 | 15 | TRBD1 | NA | TGTGCCAGCAGCTCTGGGACAGGACCTTCCTACGAGCAGTACTTC | CASSSGTGPSYEQYF
TRBJ2-3 | TRBV4-2 | 15 | TRBD2 | NA | TGTGCCAGCAGCCAAGAGGGTAGCGGGAAACATACGCAGTATTTT | CASSQEGSGKHTQYF
TRBJ1-2 | TRBV28 | 15 | NA | NA | TGTGCCAGCAGCCGGTTCTCCGGGGCAGCCAATGGCTACACCTTC | CASSRFSGAANGYTF
TRBJ2-7 | TRBV6-5 | 13 | NA | NA | TGTGCCAGCAGTTCTAGCGACGCCTACGAGCAGTACTTC | CASSSSDAYEQYF
TRBJ2-7 | TRBV2 | 14 | NA | NA | TGTGCCAGCGGCCGGGACGGACTAACCTACGAGCAGTACTTC | CASGRDGLTYEQYF
TRBJ2-5 | TRBV5-4 | 14 | NA | NA | TGTGCCAGCAGCGCCCGGGATTTTTGGGAGACCCAGTACTTC | CASSARDFWETQYF
TRBJ2-5 | TRBV18 | 19 | TRBD2 | NA | TGTGCCAGCTCACCGACACTAGCGGGAAGAGACCCTTTACGAGAGACCCAGTACTTC | CASSPTLAGRDPLRETQYF
TRBJ2-3 | TRBV4-1 | 16 | TRBD2 | NA | TGCGCCAGCAGCCATCTAGCGGGGGGGACCACAGATACGCAGTATTTT | CASSHLAGGTTDTQYF
TRBJ2-5 | TRBV11-2 | 13 | NA | NA | TGTGCCAGCAGCTTAGGCCTCGGAGAGACCCAGTACTTC | CASSLGLGETQYF
TRBJ2-2 | TRBV11-2 | 14 | NA | NA | TGTGCCAGCAGCTTAAACAGTTACACCGGGGAGCTGTTTTTT | CASSLNSYTGELFF
TRBJ2-5 | TRBV18 | 11 | NA | NA | TGTGCCAGCTCGCCACAAGAGACCCAGTACTTC | CASSPQETQYF
TRBJ2-7 | TRBV18 | 13 | NA | NA | TGTGCCAGCTCACCACTCCGCGGCTACGAGCAGTACTTC | CASSPLRGYEQYF
TRBJ1-6 | TRBV30 | 15 | NA | NA | TGTGCCGCCAGACAGGTGGTCTCCTATAATTCACCCCTCCACTTT | CAARQVVSYNSPLHF
TRBJ2-1 | TRBV18 | 14 | TRBD2 | once | TGTGCCAGCTCAGCGGGAGGGTTATACAATGAGCAGTTCTTC | CASSAGGLYNEQFF
TRBJ1-3 | TRBV7-9 | 16 | NA | once | TGTGCCAGCAGCCCCAGGGTGGCGATCTCTGGAAACACCATATATTTT | CASSPRVAISGNTIYF
TRBJ2-2 | TRBV10-3 | 14 | NA | NA | TGTGCCATCAGGGGGACATCTAACACCGGGGAGCTGTTTTTT | CAIRGTSNTGELFF
TRBJ1-1 | TRBV4-1 | 17 | NA | few | TGCGCCAGCAGCCAAGCGATAGGTGGGGGGCTGAACACTGAAGCTTTCTTT | CASSQAIGGGLNTEAFF
TRBJ1-6 | TRBV25-1 | 16 | TRBD1 | NA | TGTGCCAGCAGTTTTTACAGGGGCGCTTTTAATTCACCCCTCCACTTT | CASSFYRGAFNSPLHF